Listed below are T cell receptor beta chains from one sample, sequenced in a study of cytomegalovirus exposure and HLA in healthy donors. Measured with immunoSEQ multiplex PCR; TCRdb has only the in-frame clones, and not every one. The repertoire has around 100,000 clones, over 75% of them found once; the top ten carry approximately 6.3%. The material sequenced was PBMCs. The receptor source for this set is a man in his 60s in good health and CMV-seropositive. Each CDR3 is given with its conserved first and last residue. A D gene is named only where the DNA matches it firmly. Clone size, where shown, is once, few, many, or a class for clones that have expanded.

D | size | J | V | DNA | CDR3
TRBD1 | - | TRBJ2-5 | TRBV10-3 | TGTGCCATTGGGACAGGGCATAGCTACCAAGAGACCCAGTACTTC | CAIGTGHSYQETQYF
- | - | TRBJ1-2 | TRBV6-6 | TGTGCCAGCAGTTACGGGGCAGGGGTCGACTATGGCTACACCTTC | CASSYGAGVDYGYTF
- | - | TRBJ2-7 | TRBV12-5 | TGTGCTAGTGGTTTGGTACGCGGGTTCTTGGGCTACGAGCAGTACTTC | CASGLVRGFLGYEQYF
- | once | TRBJ1-1 | TRBV5-1 | TGCGCCAGCAGCTTGGTGGCGACAAGCACTGAAGCTTTCTTT | CASSLVATSTEAFF
- | - | TRBJ1-2 | TRBV7-8 | TGTGCCAGCAGCTCCCGAGATATCTATGGCTACACCTTC | CASSSRDIYGYTF
- | few | TRBJ2-1 | TRBV6-5 | TGTGCCAGCAACGGGGGTTACAATGAGCAGTTCTTC | CASNGGYNEQFF
- | - | TRBJ2-3 | TRBV4-3 | TGCGCCAGCAGCCAAGATTCTCGGGATACGCAGTATTTT | CASSQDSRDTQYF
- | - | TRBJ1-3 | TRBV19 | TGTGCCAGTAGTATTTCAGGGCTTAGCTCTGGAAACACCATATATTTT | CASSISGLSSGNTIYF
TRBD1 | - | TRBJ2-5 | TRBV6-1 | TGTGCCAGCGGGCGATCGACAGGGGTTGAAGAGACCCAGTACTTC | CASGRSTGVEETQYF
TRBD2 | - | TRBJ2-3 | TRBV9 | TGTGCCAGCAGCGTAGATCTAGCGGGGGGGCAAGATACGCAGTATTTT | CASSVDLAGGQDTQYF
TRBD1 | - | TRBJ1-2 | TRBV19 | TGTGCCAGTAGTATCAGCACAGGGGGCTATGGCTACACCTTC | CASSISTGGYGYTF
- | - | TRBJ2-7 | TRBV7-9 | TGTGCCAGCAGCCCCCGGGACATACCCCTATACGAGCAGTACTTC | CASSPRDIPLYEQYF
TRBD1 | - | TRBJ2-1 | TRBV2 | TGTGCCAGCAGTCGGTCCAGACAGGGAATGCCGTTCTTC | CASSRSRQGMPFF
- | - | TRBJ2-3 | TRBV7-3 | TGTGCCAGCAGCTTAGGGGGCGCAGATACGCAGTATTTT | CASSLGGADTQYF
TRBD1 | once | TRBJ1-1 | TRBV4-2 | TGTGCCAGCAGCCCGAAGGGGGACAGCCTCATGAACACTGAAGCTTTCTTT | CASSPKGDSLMNTEAFF
TRBD1 | - | TRBJ1-1 | TRBV29-1 | TGCAGCACCTTGACAGGGGGGAACACTGAAGCTTTCTTT | CSTLTGGNTEAFF
- | - | TRBJ2-2 | TRBV11-2 | TGTGCCAGCAGCTTTCTAGGGGTTGCGAGGGAGCTGTTTTTT | CASSFLGVARELFF
- | once | TRBJ2-2 | TRBV15 | TGTGCCACCCGCAAGGGGGCGAACACCGGGGAGCTGTTTTTT | CATRKGANTGELFF
- | - | TRBJ2-3 | TRBV11-3 | TGTGCCAGCAGCTCCCTGCACCTGGCGGCAGATACGCAGTATTTT | CASSSLHLAADTQYF
- | few | TRBJ1-1 | TRBV14 | TGTGCCAGCAGCCAAGATCTGAGGGATGAAGCTTTCTTT | CASSQDLRDEAFF
- | - | TRBJ2-7 | TRBV20-1 | TGCAGTGCTAGCAACAGGGAGCAGTACTTC | CSASNREQYF
- | - | TRBJ1-1 | TRBV21-1 | TGTGCCAGCAGCAAAGGGTTCCCGTCTCGGGGCACTGAAGCTTTCTTT | CASSKGFPSRGTEAFF
- | - | TRBJ1-1 | TRBV2 | TGTGCCAGCAGTGTGGGGGGTACTGAAGCTTTCTTT | CASSVGGTEAFF
- | - | TRBJ2-3 | TRBV28 | TGTGCCACCCGGGGGAGCACAGATACGCAGTATTTT | CATRGSTDTQYF
TRBD1 | once | TRBJ2-7 | TRBV19 | TGTGCCAGTGGGATAAACGAGGGGGCGCGCCACGAGCAGTACTTC | CASGINEGARHEQYF
TRBD1 | - | TRBJ2-7 | TRBV27 | TGTGCCAGCAGCCAACAGGGGCCCAGGTACGAGCAGTACTTC | CASSQQGPRYEQYF
- | - | TRBJ2-3 | TRBV5-8 | TGTGCCAGCAGCTATATCAGGGATACGCAGTATTTT | CASSYIRDTQYF
- | - | TRBJ1-5 | TRBV29-1 | TGCAGCGTTGAAGATCAGGGCCAGCCCCAGCATTTT | CSVEDQGQPQHF
TRBD1 | few | TRBJ2-5 | TRBV7-7 | TGTGCCAGCAGCTTAGGACAGGGGATAGTAGAGACCCAGTACTTC | CASSLGQGIVETQYF
- | - | TRBJ2-1 | TRBV28 | TGTGCCAGCAGTTTTGGGGGGGCTGTAGTGAATGAGCAGTTCTTC | CASSFGGAVVNEQFF
- | few | TRBJ2-2 | TRBV4-3 | TGCGCCAGCAGCCTCCTCGGGACGGCGGGGTCCGGGGAGCTGTTTTTT | CASSLLGTAGSGELFF
- | - | TRBJ1-1 | TRBV5-1 | TGCGCCAGCAGTGTGGCAGCGAACACTGAAGCCTTCTTT | CASSVAANTEAFF
- | few | TRBJ1-6 | TRBV4-1 | TGCGCCAGCAGCCCTATGGCGGTGGAGCTATCTTCACCCCTCCACTTT | CASSPMAVELSSPLHF
TRBD1 | few | TRBJ1-6 | TRBV19 | TGTGCCAGTAGTTCTAGGACGACAGGGGGCAGTTCACCCCTCCACTTT | CASSSRTTGGSSPLHF
- | - | TRBJ1-1 | TRBV6-1 | TGTGCCAGCAGCCCCGGGTACACTGAAGCTTTCTTT | CASSPGYTEAFF
- | - | TRBJ2-3 | TRBV9 | TGTGCCAGCAGCGCACAGGGGGGGGGTACAGATACGCAGTATTTT | CASSAQGGGTDTQYF
TRBD2 | - | TRBJ2-1 | TRBV5-6 | TGTGCCAGCAGCAAGACTAGCGGGGGCAGCTCCTACAATGAGCAGTTCTTC | CASSKTSGGSSYNEQFF
TRBD1 | - | TRBJ2-1 | TRBV7-9 | TGTTCCAGCAGCTTGGGACAGGGATTGAGTGAGCAGTTCTTC | CSSSLGQGLSEQFF
TRBD2 | - | TRBJ2-7 | TRBV5-1 | TGCGCCAGCAGCTTTCAGCGGGGGAACTCCTACGAGCAGTACTTC | CASSFQRGNSYEQYF
- | - | TRBJ1-1 | TRBV19 | TGTGCCAGCTCCGACGTGGGGGGGCGAAACACTGAAGCTTTCTTT | CASSDVGGRNTEAFF
- | - | TRBJ2-5 | TRBV14 | TGTGCCAGCAGCCAATGGCGAGGGAGGGAGACCCAGTACTTC | CASSQWRGRETQYF
- | - | TRBJ2-7 | TRBV18 | TGTGCCAGCTCACCACCAGGGGTCCCCTACGAGCAGTACTTC | CASSPPGVPYEQYF
- | - | TRBJ2-7 | TRBV7-2 | TGTGCCAGCAGCTTAGAGGCAGGAAAACCCTACGAGCAGTACTTC | CASSLEAGKPYEQYF
- | few | TRBJ1-3 | TRBV5-1 | TGCGCCAGCAGCCCCGACGGACAAAGCTCTGGAAACACCATATATTTT | CASSPDGQSSGNTIYF
- | - | TRBJ2-5 | TRBV19 | TGTGCCAGTAGTATAGATCGGACATTAGAGACCCAGTACTTC | CASSIDRTLETQYF
- | - | TRBJ1-6 | TRBV7-6 | TGTGCCAGCAGCTTAGCGGACTGGTTCGGGAATTCACCCCTCCACTTT | CASSLADWFGNSPLHF